These T cell receptor beta chains were read from a single sample in a study of CD8+CD57+ T cells in acquired aplastic anemia. TCRdb recomputed calls from the reads with MiXCR, one row per CDR3 protein. The sample holds roughly 500,000 distinct CDR3 sequences, approximately 33% seen once. Sequenced sample: sorted CD4+, CD8+, or CD8+CD57+ T cells (not recorded which) from PBMCs. The receptors were gathered from a human donor with aplastic anemia. The CDR3 runs from the conserved cysteine through the conserved F or W. Each record gives: clone size, V gene, D gene, J gene, CDR3 length, CDR3 protein, CDR3 DNA. D genes are given only for firm matches. Expanded clones get a size class; other rows say once, few or many, or leave the size out.

many,TRBV7-2,-,TRBJ1-2,14,CASSPTRDTYGYTF,TGTGCCAGCAGCCCAACCCGGGACACCTATGGCTACACCTTC
-,TRBV7-7,-,TRBJ2-1,14,CASSAGQSYNEQFF,TGTGCTAGCAGCGCAGGACAGTCCTACAATGAGCAGTTCTTC
-,TRBV9,TRBD1,TRBJ2-1,15,CASSVVGTVNNEQFF,TGTGCCAGCAGCGTAGTTGGGACAGTGAACAATGAGCAGTTCTTC
many,TRBV25-1,-,TRBJ2-3,12,CASSEGADTQYF,TGTGCCAGCAGTGAAGGGGCAGATACGCAGTATTTT
-,TRBV6-1,-,TRBJ1-5,13,CASGTGYNQPQHF,TGTGCCAGCGGCACAGGGTACAATCAGCCCCAGCATTTT
few,TRBV27,-,TRBJ2-7,16,CASSFQGQREMMEQYF,TGTGCCAGCAGTTTCCAAGGACAGCGAGAGATGATGGAGCAGTACTTC
-,TRBV20-1,TRBD1,TRBJ2-7,14,CSASNRDRLYEQYF,TGCAGTGCTAGTAATCGGGACAGGCTCTACGAGCAGTACTTC
-,TRBV25-1,TRBD1,TRBJ1-2,17,CASSPWTGDSPNYGYTF,TGTGCCAGCTCACCATGGACAGGGGATTCTCCTAACTATGGCTACACCTTC
-,TRBV5-4,-,TRBJ1-1,15,CASSLVARENTEAFF,TGTGCCAGCAGCTTGGTAGCCAGGGAGAACACTGAAGCTTTCTTT
-,TRBV12-3/TRBV12-4,-,TRBJ1-2,11,CASRRMGGYTF,TGTGCCAGCAGGCGGATGGGTGGCTACACCTTC